This T cell receptor (beta chain) was sequenced in a study of graft-versus-host responses after intestinal transplantation. Study details: Transplants given to recipients were multivisceral, liver-intestinal, or isolated intestinal. Recipients were all induced with anti-thymocyte globulin, then given tacrolimus and steroids for 3 to 4 years.

As to this clone: Antigen unknown.

This CDR3 comprises 13 residues. Germline-derived CDR1 and CDR2 are SNHLY and FYNNEI. V was cut by 6 bases and J by 3 bases, with 9 bases left in between. Regarding the study as a whole: Researchers found peak circulating GvH clone levels linked to early post-transplant HvG declines. Researchers found GvH clones in recipient marrow, and some showed up first in ileum or blood.

This table comes from immunoSEQ multiplex PCR, and its TCRdb copy is limited to in-frame clones, with some not included. The sample consists of more than 65,000 clones, around 93% of them appearing once. The receptor's source is a human donor who was the organ donor for an intestinal transplant. The starting material was unstimulated CD8+ T cells sorted from spleen or lymph node cells, obtained before transplant. This chain connects TRBV2 to TRBJ2-1; weak D call: TRBD2 (5 bases). The CDR3, as DNA: TGTGCCAGCAGCCAAACTAGCTACAATGAGCAGTTCTTC. Its translation is CASSQTSYNEQFF.